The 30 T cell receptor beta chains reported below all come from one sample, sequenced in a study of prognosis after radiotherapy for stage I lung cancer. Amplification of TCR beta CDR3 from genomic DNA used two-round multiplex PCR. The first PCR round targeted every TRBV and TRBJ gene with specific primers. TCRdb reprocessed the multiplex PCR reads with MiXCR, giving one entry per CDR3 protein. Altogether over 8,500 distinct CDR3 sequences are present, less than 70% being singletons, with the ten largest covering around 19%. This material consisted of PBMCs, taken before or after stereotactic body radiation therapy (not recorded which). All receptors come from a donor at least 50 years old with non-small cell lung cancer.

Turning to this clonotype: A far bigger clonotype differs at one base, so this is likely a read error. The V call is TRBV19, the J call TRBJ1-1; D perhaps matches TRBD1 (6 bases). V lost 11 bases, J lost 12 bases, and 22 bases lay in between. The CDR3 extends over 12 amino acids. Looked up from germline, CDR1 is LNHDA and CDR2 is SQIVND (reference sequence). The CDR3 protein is CAWSVPTGGSFF. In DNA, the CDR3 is TGTGCCTGGAGTGTACCAACTGGGGGCTCTTTCTTT.

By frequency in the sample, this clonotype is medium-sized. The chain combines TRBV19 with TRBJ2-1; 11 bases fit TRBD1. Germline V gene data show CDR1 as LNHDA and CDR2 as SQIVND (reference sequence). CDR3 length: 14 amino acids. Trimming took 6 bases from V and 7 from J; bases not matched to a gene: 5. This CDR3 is CASSRTGGKNEQFF. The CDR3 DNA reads TGTGCCAGTAGCAGGACAGGGGGCAAAAATGAGCAGTTCTTC. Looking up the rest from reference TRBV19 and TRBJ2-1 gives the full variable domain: DGGITQSPKYLFRKEGQNVTLSCEQNLNHDAMYWYRQDPGQGLRLIYYSQIVNDFQKGDIAEGYSVSREKKESFPLTVTSAQKNPTAFYLCASSRTGGKNEQFFGPGTRLTVL.

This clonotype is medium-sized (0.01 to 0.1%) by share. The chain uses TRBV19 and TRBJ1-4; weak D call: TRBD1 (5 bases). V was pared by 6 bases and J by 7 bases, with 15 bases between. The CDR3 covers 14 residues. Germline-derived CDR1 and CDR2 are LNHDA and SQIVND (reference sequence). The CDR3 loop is CASRYSGTSEKLFF. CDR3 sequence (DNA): TGTGCCAGTAGATACTCCGGGACCAGTGAAAAACTGTTTTTT.

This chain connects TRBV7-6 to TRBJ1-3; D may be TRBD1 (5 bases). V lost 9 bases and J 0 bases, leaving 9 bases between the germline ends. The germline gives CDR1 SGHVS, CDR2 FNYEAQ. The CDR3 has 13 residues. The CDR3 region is CASTGTSGNTIYF. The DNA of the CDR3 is TGTGCCAGTACGGGGACCTCTGGAAACACCATATATTTT. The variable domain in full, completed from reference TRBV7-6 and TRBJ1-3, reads GAGVSQSPRYKVTKRGQDVALRCDPISGHVSLYWYRQALGQGPEFLTYFNYEAQQDKSGLPNDRFSAERPEGSISTLTIQRTEQRDSAMYRCASTGTSGNTIYFGEGSWLTVV.

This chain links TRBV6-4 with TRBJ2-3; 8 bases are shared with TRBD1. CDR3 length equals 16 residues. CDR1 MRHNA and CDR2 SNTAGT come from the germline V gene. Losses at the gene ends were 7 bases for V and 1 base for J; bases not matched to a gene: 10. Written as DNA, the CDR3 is TGTGCCAGCACCAGCCAGGGGGCGCGAGGCACAGATACGCAGTATTTT. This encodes CASTSQGARGTDTQYF.

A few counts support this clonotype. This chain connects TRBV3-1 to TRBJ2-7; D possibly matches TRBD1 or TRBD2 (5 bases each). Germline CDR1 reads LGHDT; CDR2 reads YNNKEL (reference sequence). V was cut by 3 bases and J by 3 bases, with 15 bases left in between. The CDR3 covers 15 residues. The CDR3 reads CASSQGPGDLYEQYF. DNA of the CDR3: TGTGCCAGCAGCCAGGGACCCGGGGATCTCTACGAGCAGTACTTC.

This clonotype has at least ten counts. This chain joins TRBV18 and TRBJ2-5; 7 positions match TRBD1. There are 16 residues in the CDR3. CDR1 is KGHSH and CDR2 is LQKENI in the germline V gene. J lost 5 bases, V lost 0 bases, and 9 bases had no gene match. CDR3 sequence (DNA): TGTGCCAGCTCACCACCGATGGGACAGCTCCGGGAGACCCAGTACTTC. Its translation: CASSPPMGQLRETQYF.

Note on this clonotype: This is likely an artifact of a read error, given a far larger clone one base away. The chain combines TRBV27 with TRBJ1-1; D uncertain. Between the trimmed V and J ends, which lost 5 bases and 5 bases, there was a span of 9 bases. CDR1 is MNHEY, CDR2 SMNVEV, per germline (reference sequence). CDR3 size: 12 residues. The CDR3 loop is CASSPYSTEAFF. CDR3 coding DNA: TGTGCCAGCAGTCCCTACTCGACTGAAGCTTTCTTT.

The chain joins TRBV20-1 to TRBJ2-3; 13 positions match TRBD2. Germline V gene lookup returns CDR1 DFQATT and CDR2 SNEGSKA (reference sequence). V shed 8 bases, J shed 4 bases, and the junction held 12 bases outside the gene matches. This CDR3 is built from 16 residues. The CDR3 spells CSTRGWTSGSSDTQYF. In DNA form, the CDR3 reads TGCAGTACCAGAGGTTGGACTAGCGGGAGTTCAGATACGCAGTATTTT.

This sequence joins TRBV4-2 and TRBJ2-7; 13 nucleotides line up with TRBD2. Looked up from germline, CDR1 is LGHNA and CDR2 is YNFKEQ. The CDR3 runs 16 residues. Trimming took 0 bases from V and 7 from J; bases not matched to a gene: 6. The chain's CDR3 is CASSQETSGRKGEQYF. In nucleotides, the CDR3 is TGTGCCAGCAGCCAAGAGACTAGCGGGAGGAAGGGGGAGCAGTACTTC.

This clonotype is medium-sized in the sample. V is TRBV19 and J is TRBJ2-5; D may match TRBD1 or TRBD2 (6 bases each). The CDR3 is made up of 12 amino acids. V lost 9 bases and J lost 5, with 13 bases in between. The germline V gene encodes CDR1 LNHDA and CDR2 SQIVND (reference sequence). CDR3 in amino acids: CASQRGGETQYF. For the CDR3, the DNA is TGTGCCAGCCAAAGAGGGGGGGAGACCCAGTACTTC.

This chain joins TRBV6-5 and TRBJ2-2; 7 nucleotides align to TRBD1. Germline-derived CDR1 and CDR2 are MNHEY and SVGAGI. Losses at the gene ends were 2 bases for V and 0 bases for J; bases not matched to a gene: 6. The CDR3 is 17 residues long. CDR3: CASSYNRDSANTGELFF. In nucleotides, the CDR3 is TGTGCCAGCAGTTACAACCGGGACAGTGCGAACACCGGGGAGCTGTTTTTT.

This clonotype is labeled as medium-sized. CDR3: CASSPEGIQFF. The DNA for the CDR3 is TGTGCCAGCAGCCCCGAGGGGATACAGTTCTTC. This rearrangement joins TRBV7-9 to TRBJ2-1, with D perhaps matching TRBD1 or TRBD2 (5 bases each). Germline V gives CDR1 SEHNR, CDR2 FQNEAQ (reference sequence). CDR3 size: 11 residues. V lost 5 bases and J 13 bases, leaving 12 bases between the germline ends.

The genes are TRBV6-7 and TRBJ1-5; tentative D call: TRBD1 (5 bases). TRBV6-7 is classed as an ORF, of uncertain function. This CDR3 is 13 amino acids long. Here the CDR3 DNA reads TGTCCTAGCACGGGACGGTGCAATCAGCCCCAGCATTTT. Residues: CPSTGRCNQPQHF.

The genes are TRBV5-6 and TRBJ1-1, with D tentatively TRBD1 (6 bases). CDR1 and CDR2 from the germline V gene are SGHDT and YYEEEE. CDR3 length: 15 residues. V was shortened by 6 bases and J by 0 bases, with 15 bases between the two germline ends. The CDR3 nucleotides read TGTGCCAGCAAGTGGGGGGGGGCCATGAACACTGAAGCTTTCTTT. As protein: CASKWGGAMNTEAFF.

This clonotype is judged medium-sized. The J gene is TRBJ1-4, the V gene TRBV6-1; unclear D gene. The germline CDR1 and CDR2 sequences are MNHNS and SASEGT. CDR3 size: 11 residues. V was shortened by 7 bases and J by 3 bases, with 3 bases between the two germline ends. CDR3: CASTPNEKLFF. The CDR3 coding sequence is TGTGCCAGCACCCCTAATGAAAAACTGTTTTTT.

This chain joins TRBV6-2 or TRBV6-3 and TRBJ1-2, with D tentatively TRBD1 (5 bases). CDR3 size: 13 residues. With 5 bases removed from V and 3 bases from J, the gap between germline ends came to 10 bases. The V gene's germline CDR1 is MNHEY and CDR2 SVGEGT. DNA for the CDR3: TGTGCCAGCAGTGATGGGGGGGACTATGGCTACACCTTC. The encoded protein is CASSDGGDYGYTF.

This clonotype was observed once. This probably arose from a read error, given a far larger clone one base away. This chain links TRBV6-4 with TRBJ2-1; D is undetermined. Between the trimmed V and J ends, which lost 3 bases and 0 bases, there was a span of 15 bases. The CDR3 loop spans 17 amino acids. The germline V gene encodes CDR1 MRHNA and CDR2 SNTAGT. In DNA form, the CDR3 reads TGTGCCAGCAGTGAATTCTTATGCTCCAGCTCCTACAATGAGCAGTTCTTC. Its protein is CASSEFLCSSSYNEQFF.

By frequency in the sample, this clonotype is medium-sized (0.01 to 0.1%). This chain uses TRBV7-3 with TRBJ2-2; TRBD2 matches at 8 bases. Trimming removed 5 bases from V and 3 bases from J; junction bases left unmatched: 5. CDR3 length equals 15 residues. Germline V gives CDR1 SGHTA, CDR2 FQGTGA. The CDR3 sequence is CASSKGLEYTGELFF. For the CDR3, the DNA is TGTGCCAGCAGCAAGGGACTAGAGTACACCGGGGAGCTGTTTTTT.

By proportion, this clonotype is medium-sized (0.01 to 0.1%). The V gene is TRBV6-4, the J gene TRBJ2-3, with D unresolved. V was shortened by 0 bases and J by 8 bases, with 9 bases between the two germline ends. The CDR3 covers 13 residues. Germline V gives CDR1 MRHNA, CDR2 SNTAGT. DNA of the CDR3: TGTGCCAGCAGTGACTCTCTCTTTGGTACGCAGTATTTT. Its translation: CASSDSLFGTQYF.

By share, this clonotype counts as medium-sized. CDR3 in DNA: TGTGCCATCAGCCCCGGACTCGTGGGCACAGATACGCAGTATTTT. Its translation is CAISPGLVGTDTQYF. This sequence joins TRBV10-3 and TRBJ2-3, with D maybe TRBD2 (5 bases). This CDR3 region has 15 residues. V was pared by 6 bases and J by 1 base, with 14 bases between. The germline CDR1 and CDR2 sequences are ENHRY and SYGVKD.

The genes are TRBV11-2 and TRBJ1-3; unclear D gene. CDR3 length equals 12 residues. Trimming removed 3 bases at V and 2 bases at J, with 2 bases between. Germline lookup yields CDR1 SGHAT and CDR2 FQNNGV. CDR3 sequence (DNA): TGTGCCAGCAGCTTTCCTGGAAACACCATATATTTT. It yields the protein CASSFPGNTIYF.

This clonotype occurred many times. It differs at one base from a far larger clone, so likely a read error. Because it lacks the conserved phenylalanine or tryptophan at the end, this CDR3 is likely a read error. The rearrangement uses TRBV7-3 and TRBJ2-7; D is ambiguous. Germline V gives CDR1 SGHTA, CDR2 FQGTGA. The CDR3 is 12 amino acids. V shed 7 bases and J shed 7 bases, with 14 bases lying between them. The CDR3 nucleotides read TGTGCCAGCATTTCAACGGCTTCAGAGCAGTACTCC. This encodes CASISTASEQYS.

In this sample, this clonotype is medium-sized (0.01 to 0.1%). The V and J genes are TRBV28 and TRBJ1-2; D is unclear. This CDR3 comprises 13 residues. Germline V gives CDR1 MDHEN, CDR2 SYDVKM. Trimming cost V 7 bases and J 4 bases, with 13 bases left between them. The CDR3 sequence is CASTFSTLYGYTF. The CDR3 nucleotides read TGTGCCAGCACTTTTTCTACACTCTATGGCTACACCTTC.

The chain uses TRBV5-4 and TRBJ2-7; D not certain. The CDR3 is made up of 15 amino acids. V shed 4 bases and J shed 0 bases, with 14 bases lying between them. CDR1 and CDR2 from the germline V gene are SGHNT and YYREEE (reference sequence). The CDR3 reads CASSQSRGSSYEQYF. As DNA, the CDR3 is TGTGCCAGCAGCCAGAGTCGAGGAAGCTCCTACGAGCAGTACTTC.

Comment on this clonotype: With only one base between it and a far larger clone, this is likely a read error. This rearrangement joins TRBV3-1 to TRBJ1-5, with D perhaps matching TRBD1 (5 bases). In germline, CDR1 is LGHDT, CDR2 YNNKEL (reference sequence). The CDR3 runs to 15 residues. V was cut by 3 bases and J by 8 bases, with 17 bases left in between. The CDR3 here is CASSQAGLGNKPQHF. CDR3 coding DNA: TGTGCCAGCAGCCAGGCAGGGTTGGGTAATAAGCCCCAGCATTTT. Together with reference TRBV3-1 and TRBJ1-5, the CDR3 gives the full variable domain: DTAVSQTPKYLVTQMGNDKSIKCEQNLGHDTMYWYKQDSKKFLKIMFSYNNKELIINETVPNRFSPKSPDKAHLNLHINSLELGDSAVYFCASSQAGLGNKPQHFGDGTRLSIL.

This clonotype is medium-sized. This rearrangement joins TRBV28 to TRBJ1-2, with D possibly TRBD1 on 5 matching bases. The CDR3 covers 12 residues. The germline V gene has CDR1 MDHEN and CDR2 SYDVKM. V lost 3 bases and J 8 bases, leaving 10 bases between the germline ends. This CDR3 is CASSLGVGGYTF. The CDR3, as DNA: TGTGCCAGCAGTTTGGGGGTCGGCGGCTACACCTTC.

CDR3 DNA: TGCAGTGCTAGTCAGTACGCGGGAGATACGCAGTATTTT. As protein: CSASQYAGDTQYF. The chain recombines TRBV20-1 with TRBJ2-3, with D perhaps matching TRBD2 (5 bases). The V end was cut by 3 bases, the J end by 5 bases, with 12 bases between. Germline CDR1 reads DFQATT; CDR2 reads SNEGSKA (reference sequence). This CDR3 has 13 residues.

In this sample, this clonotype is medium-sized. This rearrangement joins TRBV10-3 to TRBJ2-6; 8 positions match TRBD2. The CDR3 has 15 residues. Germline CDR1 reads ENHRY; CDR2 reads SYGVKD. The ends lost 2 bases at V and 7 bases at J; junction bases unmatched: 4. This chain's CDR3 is CAISETGGFANVLTF. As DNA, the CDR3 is TGTGCCATCAGTGAGACGGGGGGGTTCGCCAACGTCCTGACTTTC.

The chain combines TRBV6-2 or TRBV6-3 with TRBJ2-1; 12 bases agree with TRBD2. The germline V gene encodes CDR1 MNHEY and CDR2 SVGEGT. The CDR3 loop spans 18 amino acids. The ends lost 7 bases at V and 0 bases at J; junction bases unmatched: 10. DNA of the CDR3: TGTGCCAGCACCCCTTGGACTAGCGGGGCTAGCTCCTACAATGAGCAGTTCTTC. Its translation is CASTPWTSGASSYNEQFF.